This T cell receptor beta chain was obtained from a study of response to subunit inactivated influenza vaccine (dated by TCRdb to between 2017 and 2018). Study-level background: The study used deep quantitative T cell receptor repertoire profiling to track responses to a trivalent subunit inactivated influenza vaccine.

Of note for this clonotype: Its antigen remains unidentified. The record has no base qualities; no much larger clone is one base away.

V sheds 5 bases and J sheds 8 bases, leaving 20 bases between their ends. The CDR3 has 15 amino acids, counting the end cysteine and phenylalanine. The sequence is cut down to CDR3 DNA, 45 bases in frame from base 1. In the germline V gene, CDR1 corresponds to SGHAT and CDR2 to FQNNGV. Receptor amplification or capture employed RT-PCR. The instrument given in TCRdb is Illumina HiSeq 2500. In-frame beta chains were kept once TCRdb had trimmed the public reads at Q25 with fastp and called clones with MiXCR. Rows matching on CDR3 protein sequence are summarized as one entry with the most common DNA and genes. The sample has approximately 500,000 distinct CDR3 sequences on record, around a quarter of them singletons. Roughly 2.8% of the sample is taken by the ten largest. The investigation overall reported the following: The authors proposed that each seasonal influenza vaccination may bring in only a limited number of new T cells.

The data also belong to a second study, concerning T cells expressing NK-cell markers. According to the second study: TCR beta cDNA libraries were prepared using 5'RACE template switching, which introduced a universal primer site and unique molecular identifiers. TCR beta-chain repertoires were profiled in sorted CD3+CD56+NKG2C+, CD3+CD56+NKG2C- and CD3+CD56-NKG2C+ T-cell subsets from about 8 donors. Of the eight sequenced donors, seven were found to be HCMV-seropositive and one was found to be HCMV-seronegative. To restrict sorting to alphabetaTCR-expressing T cells, an anti-gammadeltaTCR antibody was added in several experiments. For about 6 donors, the dominant CD3+CD56+NKG2C+ clonotypes were among the top 10 CD8+ clonotypes and accounted for roughly 1.0-7.5% of CD8+ T cells. Those dominant clonotypes were again the most abundant among CD3+CD56-NKG2C+ cells in a handful of donors, at about 28.3-65%. It remained unclear whether the expanded NKG2C-expressing T cell clones were specific for HCMV antigens. All eight donors whose samples were sequenced were randomly selected healthy volunteers, three of them men and five women. HCMV-specific IgG was detected in serum with a commercial ELISA kit to determine HCMV serostatus. Ficoll density gradient centrifugation was used to isolate peripheral blood mononuclear cells from blood. Magnetic immunoseparation with Miltenyi isolation kits was used to isolate CD4+ and CD8+ T cells from PBMC. Priming for cDNA synthesis came from the TCR beta constant segment, and two successive PCR amplification steps followed. Illumina HiSeq 2000/2500, MiSeq or NextSeq was used to sequence libraries as 2 x 150 bp reads. MIGEC handled demultiplexing of the reads and grouping by UMI, while MiTCR was used to assemble and quantify clonotypes. To exclude erroneous sequences, only TCR cDNA sequences supported by at least two reads were retained. The tcR package was used for downstream repertoire analysis, and clonotypes were matched between fractions using CDR3 nucleotide sequence together with V segment. VDJmatch was used to annotate antigen specificity against VDJdb, with one amino acid substitution in CDR3 allowed.

The sample was CD4+ T cells sorted from PBMCs, taken 11 to 12 days after vaccination. This TCR came from a man aged 50 or older who received an inactivated influenza vaccine. Donor details come from another sample of the same person, matched by shared clones. This receptor chain uses TRBV11-2 and TRBJ2-3; a tentative D match to TRBD2 spans 6 bases. The CDR3 protein is CASSQVGLTRATQYF. DNA sequence: TGTGCCAGCAGCCAAGTGGGACTCACTAGGGCTACGCAGTATTTT. Outside the CDR3, residues come from the reference TRBV11-2 and TRBJ2-3 proteins, so the full variable domain is: EAGVAQSPRYKIIEKRQSVAFWCNPISGHATLYWYQQILGQGPKLLIQFQNNGVVDDSQLPKDRFSAERLKGVDSTLKIQPAKLEDSAVYLCASSQVGLTRATQYFGPGTRLTVL.